This T cell receptor (beta chain) is from a study of blood T cell repertoires in COVID-19. Study summary: The United States, Italy and Spain supplied acute and convalescent COVID-19 samples.

Original handling: Quantification of nucleated cells was approximated via reference gene primer amplification. TCRdb's table, derived via immunoSEQ multiplex PCR, lists solely in-frame clones and lacks some. For V, J and clone size, that table is used; D and trimming come from the DNA. The sample includes roughly 250,000 clones, around 83% of them seen just once. The CDR3 extends over 15 amino acids. The germline V gene encodes CDR1 LNHNV and CDR2 YYDKDF (reference sequence). The V and J ends lost 1 base and 2 bases respectively, with 8 bases between them. This sequence was found in a man aged 40-50 years with active or convalescent COVID-19. The sample consisted of peripheral blood. The chain uses TRBV15 and TRBJ1-4; D not resolved. The CDR3 coding sequence is TGTGCCACCAGCAGAGTACTTTATACTAATGAAAAACTGTTTTTT. Translating gives CATSRVLYTNEKLFF.